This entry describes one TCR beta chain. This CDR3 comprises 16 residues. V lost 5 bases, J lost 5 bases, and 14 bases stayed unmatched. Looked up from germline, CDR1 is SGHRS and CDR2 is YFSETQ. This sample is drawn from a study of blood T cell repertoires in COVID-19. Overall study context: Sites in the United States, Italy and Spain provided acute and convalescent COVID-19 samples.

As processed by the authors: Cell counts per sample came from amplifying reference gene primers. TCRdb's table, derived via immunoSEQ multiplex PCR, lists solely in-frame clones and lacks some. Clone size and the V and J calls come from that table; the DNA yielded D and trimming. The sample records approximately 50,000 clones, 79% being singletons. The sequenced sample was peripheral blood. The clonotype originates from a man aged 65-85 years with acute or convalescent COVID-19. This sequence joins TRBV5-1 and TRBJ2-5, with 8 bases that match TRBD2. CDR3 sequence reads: CASRVGGGGPGETQYF. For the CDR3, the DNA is TGCGCCAGCAGAGTTGGAGGCGGGGGGCCAGGGGAGACCCAGTACTTC.